The 10 T cell receptor beta chains below come from one sample, sequenced in a study of cytomegalovirus exposure and HLA in healthy donors. The PCR was carried out with 60 Vbeta primers and 13 Jbeta primers. Clones were read by immunoSEQ multiplex PCR, and TCRdb kept only the in-frame ones, dropping some. The sample contains approximately 35,000 clones, about 67% of which appear only once. Sequences were obtained from PBMCs. The receptors were gathered from a man between 40 and 49 years old in good health and CMV-seropositive.

The rearrangement links TRBV7-2 to TRBJ2-1; D might be TRBD2 (7 bases). CDR3 length: 14 amino acids. The ends were cut back, 5 bases at V and 5 bases at J, with 13 bases in the middle. The V gene's germline CDR1 is SGHTA and CDR2 FQGNSA. CDR3 amino acids: CASSGGASHNEQFF. The CDR3 nucleotides are TGTGCCAGCAGCGGGGGGGCTTCCCACAATGAGCAGTTCTTC.

CDR3 DNA: TGTGCCAGCAGCTTCTCTGATAGTAGGAACACCGGGGAGCTGTTTTTT. Encoded protein: CASSFSDSRNTGELFF. This chain uses TRBV7-3 with TRBJ2-2; D ambiguous. The CDR3 is made up of 16 amino acids. The germline gives CDR1 SGHTA, CDR2 FQGTGA. Trimming shortened V by 3 bases and J by 1 base, and 12 bases separated the two germline ends.

The chain couples TRBV2 to TRBJ2-3; possible D gene TRBD1, 6 bases. Germline-derived CDR1 and CDR2 are SNHLY and FYNNEI. This CDR3 is 15 amino acids long. The V end was cut by 1 base, the J end by 2 bases, with 10 bases between. The CDR3 region is CASSEGTVNTDTQYF. In DNA form, the CDR3 reads TGTGCCAGCAGTGAAGGGACAGTCAACACAGATACGCAGTATTTT.

V gene TRBV29-1 combines with J gene TRBJ2-1; 11 nucleotides line up with TRBD2. V was clipped by 6 bases and J by 0 bases; unmatched bases: 10. In germline, CDR1 is SQVTM, CDR2 ANQGSEA. The CDR3 is made up of 17 amino acids. The CDR3 sequence is CSVLLAGVPSSYNEQFF. Here the CDR3 DNA reads TGCAGCGTCTTACTAGCGGGGGTGCCGAGCTCCTACAATGAGCAGTTCTTC.

This clone was counted a few times. V is TRBV27 and J is TRBJ2-5; TRBD2 matches at 13 bases. Germline assignment: CDR1 MNHEY and CDR2 SMNVEV (reference sequence). J lost 3 bases, V lost 5 bases, and 9 bases had no gene match. The CDR3 runs to 17 residues. The CDR3 nucleotides are TGTGCCAGCAGTCCGAGGACTAGCGGGGGCCGGAAAGAGACCCAGTACTTC. Protein: CASSPRTSGGRKETQYF.

The chain has TRBV9 and TRBJ2-2; TRBD2 aligns across 7 bases. The CDR3 covers 15 residues. Per the germline V gene, CDR1 is SGDLS and CDR2 is YYNGEE. Trimming cost V 1 base and J 2 bases; bases outside gene matches: 2. In DNA form, the CDR3 reads TGTGCCAGCAGCGTAAGGGACTATAACACCGGGGAGCTGTTTTTT. Protein: CASSVRDYNTGELFF.

This chain connects TRBV19 to TRBJ1-5; D is possibly TRBD1 (6 bases). The germline V gene has CDR1 LNHDA and CDR2 SQIVND (reference sequence). The V gene lost 3 bases and the J gene lost 4 bases, with 13 bases spanning the gap. The CDR3 consists of 15 residues. The CDR3 region has the DNA TGTGCCAGTAGTATCGCCGGACAGCCGAATCAGCCCCAGCATTTT. Its protein is CASSIAGQPNQPQHF.

J is TRBJ1-2 and V is TRBV18, with D possibly being TRBD1 (5 bases). V dropped 6 bases and J dropped 4 bases, with 18 bases sitting between them. Germline V gene data show CDR1 as KGHSH and CDR2 as LQKENI. The CDR3 runs 15 residues. CDR3 nucleotides: TGTGCCAGCTCGTCCACTTCTGACAGCTTCTATGGCTACACCTTC. Protein: CASSSTSDSFYGYTF.

The chain combines TRBV5-8 with TRBJ1-6; D gene unclear. Germline V gene lookup returns CDR1 SGHTS and CDR2 YDEGEE. V was clipped by 1 base and J by 4 bases, with 12 bases between them. This CDR3 region has 16 residues. The CDR3 loop reads CASSLFGEMYNSPLHF. In DNA, the CDR3 is TGTGCCAGCAGCTTGTTCGGTGAAATGTATAATTCACCCCTCCACTTT.

The chain uses TRBV18 and TRBJ1-3; D perhaps matches TRBD1 (5 bases). Deletions cut 0 bases from V and 5 bases from J, with 11 bases between. The CDR3 length is 15 residues. In germline, CDR1 is KGHSH, CDR2 LQKENI. CDR3 in DNA: TGTGCCAGCTCACCACCGTCTCAGGGCAGAAACACCATATATTTT. It is translated as CASSPPSQGRNTIYF.